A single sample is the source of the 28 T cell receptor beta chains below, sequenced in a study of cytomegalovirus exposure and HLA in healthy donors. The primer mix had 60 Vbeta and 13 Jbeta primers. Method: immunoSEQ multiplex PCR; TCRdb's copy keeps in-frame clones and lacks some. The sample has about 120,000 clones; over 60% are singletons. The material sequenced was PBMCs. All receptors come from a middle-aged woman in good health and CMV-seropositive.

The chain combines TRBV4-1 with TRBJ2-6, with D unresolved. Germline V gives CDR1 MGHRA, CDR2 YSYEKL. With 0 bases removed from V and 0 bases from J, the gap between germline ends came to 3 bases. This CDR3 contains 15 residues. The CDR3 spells CASSQDYSGANVLTF. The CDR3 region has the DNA TGCGCCAGCAGCCAAGACTACTCTGGGGCCAACGTCCTGACTTTC.

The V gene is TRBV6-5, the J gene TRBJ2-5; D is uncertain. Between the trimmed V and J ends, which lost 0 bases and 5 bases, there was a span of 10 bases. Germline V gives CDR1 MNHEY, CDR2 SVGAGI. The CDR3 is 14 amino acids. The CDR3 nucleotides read TGTGCCAGCAGTTACTCACCTCTCCAGGAGACCCAGTACTTC. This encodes CASSYSPLQETQYF.

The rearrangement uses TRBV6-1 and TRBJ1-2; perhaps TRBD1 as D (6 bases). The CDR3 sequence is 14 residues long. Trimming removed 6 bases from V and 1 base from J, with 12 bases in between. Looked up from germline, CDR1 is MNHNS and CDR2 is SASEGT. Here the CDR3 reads CASSRTESNYGYTF. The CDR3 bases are TGTGCCAGCAGCCGGACAGAAAGTAACTATGGCTACACCTTC.

CDR3 bases: TGTGCCAGCAGCACGGGGGTACATGGCAATCAGCCCCAGCATTTT. As protein: CASSTGVHGNQPQHF. The V and J genes are TRBV6-1 and TRBJ1-5; D perhaps matches TRBD1 (5 bases). V lost 6 bases and J 2 bases, leaving 14 bases between the germline ends. The CDR3 is 15 amino acids. In germline, CDR1 is MNHNS, CDR2 SASEGT.

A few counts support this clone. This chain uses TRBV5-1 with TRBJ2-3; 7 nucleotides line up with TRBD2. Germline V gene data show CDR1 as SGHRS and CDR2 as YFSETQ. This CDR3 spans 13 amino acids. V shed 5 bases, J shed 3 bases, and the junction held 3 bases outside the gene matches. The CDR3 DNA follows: TGCGCCAGCAGGGCTAGCGGTACAGATACGCAGTATTTT. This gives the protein CASRASGTDTQYF. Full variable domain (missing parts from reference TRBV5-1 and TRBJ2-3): KAGVTQTPRYLIKTRGQQVTLSCSPISGHRSVSWYQQTPGQGLQFLFEYFSETQRNKGNFPGRFSGRQFSNSRSEMNVSTLELGDSALYLCASRASGTDTQYFGPGTRLTVL.

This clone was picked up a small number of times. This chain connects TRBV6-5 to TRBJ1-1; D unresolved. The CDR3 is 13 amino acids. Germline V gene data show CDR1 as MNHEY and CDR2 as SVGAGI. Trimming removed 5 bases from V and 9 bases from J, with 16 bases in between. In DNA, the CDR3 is TGTGCCAGCAGTAAAGCGGGCGTTTCGAAAGCTTTCTTT. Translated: CASSKAGVSKAFF.

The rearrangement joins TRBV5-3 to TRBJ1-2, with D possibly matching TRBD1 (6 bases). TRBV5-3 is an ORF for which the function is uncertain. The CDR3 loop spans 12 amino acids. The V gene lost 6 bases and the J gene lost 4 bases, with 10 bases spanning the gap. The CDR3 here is CARKKDSYGYTF. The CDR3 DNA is TGTGCCAGAAAAAAGGACAGCTATGGCTACACCTTC.

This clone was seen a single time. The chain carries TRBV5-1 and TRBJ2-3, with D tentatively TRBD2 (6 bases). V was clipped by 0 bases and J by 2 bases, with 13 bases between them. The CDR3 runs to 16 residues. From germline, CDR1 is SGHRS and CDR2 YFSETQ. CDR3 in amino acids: CASSLEGRGATDTQYF. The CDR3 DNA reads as TGCGCCAGCAGCTTGGAAGGGCGGGGCGCCACAGATACGCAGTATTTT.

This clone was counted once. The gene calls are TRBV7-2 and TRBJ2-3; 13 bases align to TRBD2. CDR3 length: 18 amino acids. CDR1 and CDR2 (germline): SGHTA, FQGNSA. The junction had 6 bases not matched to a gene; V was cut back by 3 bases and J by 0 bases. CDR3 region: CASSFGTSGATSTDTQYF. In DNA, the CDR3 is TGTGCCAGCAGCTTTGGGACTAGCGGGGCCACTAGCACAGATACGCAGTATTTT.

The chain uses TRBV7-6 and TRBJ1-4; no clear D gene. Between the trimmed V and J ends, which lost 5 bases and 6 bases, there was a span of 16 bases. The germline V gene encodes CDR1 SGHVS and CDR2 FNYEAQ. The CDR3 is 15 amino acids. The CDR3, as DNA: TGTGCCAGCAGCCCAAACGCAGGATTGGATGAAAAACTGTTTTTT. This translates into CASSPNAGLDEKLFF.

The CDR3 nucleotides are TGCAGCGTTGGGGCCAGGGGAGAAAAACTGTTTTTT. Its translation: CSVGARGEKLFF. The chain carries TRBV29-1 and TRBJ1-4; D might be TRBD1 (6 bases). Trimming shortened V by 4 bases and J by 8 bases, and 11 bases separated the two germline ends. The CDR3 length is 12 residues. The germline gives CDR1 SQVTM, CDR2 ANQGSEA.

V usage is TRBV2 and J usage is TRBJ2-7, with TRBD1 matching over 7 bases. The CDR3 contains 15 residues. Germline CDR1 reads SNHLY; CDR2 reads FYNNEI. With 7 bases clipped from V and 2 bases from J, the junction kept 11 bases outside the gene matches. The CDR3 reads CASIPDRWVTYEQYF. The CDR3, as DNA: TGTGCCAGCATCCCGGACAGGTGGGTTACCTACGAGCAGTACTTC.

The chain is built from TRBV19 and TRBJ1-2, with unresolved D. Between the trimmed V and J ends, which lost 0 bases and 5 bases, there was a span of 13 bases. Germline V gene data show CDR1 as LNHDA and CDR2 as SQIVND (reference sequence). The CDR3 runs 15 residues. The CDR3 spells CASSIDRRDNYGYTF. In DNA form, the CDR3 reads TGTGCCAGTAGTATAGATCGGAGAGATAATTATGGCTACACCTTC. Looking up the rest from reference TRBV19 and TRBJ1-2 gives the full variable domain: DGGITQSPKYLFRKEGQNVTLSCEQNLNHDAMYWYRQDPGQGLRLIYYSQIVNDFQKGDIAEGYSVSREKKESFPLTVTSAQKNPTAFYLCASSIDRRDNYGYTFGSGTRLTVV.

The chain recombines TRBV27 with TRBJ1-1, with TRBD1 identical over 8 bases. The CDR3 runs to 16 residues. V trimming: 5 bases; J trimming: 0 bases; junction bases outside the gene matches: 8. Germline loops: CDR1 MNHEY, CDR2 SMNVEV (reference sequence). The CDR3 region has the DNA TGTGCCAGCAGTCTCACCGGGACAGGAATGAACACTGAAGCTTTCTTT. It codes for CASSLTGTGMNTEAFF.

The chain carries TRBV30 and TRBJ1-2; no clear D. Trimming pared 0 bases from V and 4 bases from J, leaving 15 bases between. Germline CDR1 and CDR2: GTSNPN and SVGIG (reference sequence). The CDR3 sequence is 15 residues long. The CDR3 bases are TGTGCCTGGAGTGTACTATATACCGAGGCCTATGGCTACACCTTC. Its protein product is CAWSVLYTEAYGYTF. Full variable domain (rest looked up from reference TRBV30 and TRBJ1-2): SQTIHQWPATLVQPVGSPLSLECTVEGTSNPNLYWYRQAAGRGLQLLFYSVGIGQISSEVPQNLSASRPQDRQFILSSKKLLLSDSGFYLCAWSVLYTEAYGYTFGSGTRLTVV.

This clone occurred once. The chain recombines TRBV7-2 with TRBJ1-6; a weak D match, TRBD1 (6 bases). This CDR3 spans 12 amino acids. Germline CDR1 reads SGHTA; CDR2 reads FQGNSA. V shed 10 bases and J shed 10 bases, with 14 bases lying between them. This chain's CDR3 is CATQGFGSPLHF. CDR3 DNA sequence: TGTGCCACCCAGGGGTTTGGGTCACCCCTCCACTTT.

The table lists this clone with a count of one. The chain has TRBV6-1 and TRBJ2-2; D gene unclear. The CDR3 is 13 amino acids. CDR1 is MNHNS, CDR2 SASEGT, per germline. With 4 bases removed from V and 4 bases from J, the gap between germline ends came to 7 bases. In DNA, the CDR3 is TGTGCCAGCAGTGGACTCCTCACCGGGGAGCTGTTTTTT. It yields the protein CASSGLLTGELFF.

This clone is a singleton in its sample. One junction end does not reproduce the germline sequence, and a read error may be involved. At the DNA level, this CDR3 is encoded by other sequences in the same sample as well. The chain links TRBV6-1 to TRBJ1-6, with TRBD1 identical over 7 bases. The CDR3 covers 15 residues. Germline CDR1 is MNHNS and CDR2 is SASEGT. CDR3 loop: CASNEKQGVNSPLHF. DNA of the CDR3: TGTGCCAGCAACGAAAAGCAGGGGGTAAATTCCCCCCTCCACTTT.

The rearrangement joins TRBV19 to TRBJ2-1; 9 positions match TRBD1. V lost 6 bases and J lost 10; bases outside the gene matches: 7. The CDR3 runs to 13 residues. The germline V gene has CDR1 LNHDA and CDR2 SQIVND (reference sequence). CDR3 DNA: TGTGCCAGTAGCCGGACAGGGGTCAGAGAGCAGTTCTTC. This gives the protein CASSRTGVREQFF.

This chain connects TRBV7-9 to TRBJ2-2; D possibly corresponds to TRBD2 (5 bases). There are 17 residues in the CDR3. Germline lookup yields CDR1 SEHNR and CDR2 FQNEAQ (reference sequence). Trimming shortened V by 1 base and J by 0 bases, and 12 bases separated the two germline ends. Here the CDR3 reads CASSLERRIANTGELFF. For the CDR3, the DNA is TGTGCCAGCAGCTTAGAGCGGCGGATAGCGAACACCGGGGAGCTGTTTTTT.

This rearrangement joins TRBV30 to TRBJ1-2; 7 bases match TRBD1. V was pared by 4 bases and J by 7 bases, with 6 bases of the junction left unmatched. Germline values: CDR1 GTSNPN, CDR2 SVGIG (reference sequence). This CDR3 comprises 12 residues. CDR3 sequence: CAWKGALGGYTF. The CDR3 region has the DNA TGTGCCTGGAAGGGGGCCCTTGGTGGCTACACCTTC. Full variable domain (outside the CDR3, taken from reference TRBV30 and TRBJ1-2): SQTIHQWPATLVQPVGSPLSLECTVEGTSNPNLYWYRQAAGRGLQLLFYSVGIGQISSEVPQNLSASRPQDRQFILSSKKLLLSDSGFYLCAWKGALGGYTFGSGTRLTVV.

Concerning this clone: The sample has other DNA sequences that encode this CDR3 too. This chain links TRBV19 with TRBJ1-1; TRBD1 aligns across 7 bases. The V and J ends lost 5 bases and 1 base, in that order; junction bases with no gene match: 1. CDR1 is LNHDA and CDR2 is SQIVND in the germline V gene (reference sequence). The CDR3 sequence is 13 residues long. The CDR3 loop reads CASSRQGNTEAFF. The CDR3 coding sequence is TGTGCCAGTAGTCGACAGGGGAACACTGAAGCTTTCTTT.

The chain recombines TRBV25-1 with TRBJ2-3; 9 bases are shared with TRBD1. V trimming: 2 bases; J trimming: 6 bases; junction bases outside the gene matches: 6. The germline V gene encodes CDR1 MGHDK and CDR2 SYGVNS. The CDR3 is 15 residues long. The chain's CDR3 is CASSERGQGRDTQYF. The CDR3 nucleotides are TGTGCCAGCAGTGAAAGGGGACAGGGCAGGGATACGCAGTATTTT.

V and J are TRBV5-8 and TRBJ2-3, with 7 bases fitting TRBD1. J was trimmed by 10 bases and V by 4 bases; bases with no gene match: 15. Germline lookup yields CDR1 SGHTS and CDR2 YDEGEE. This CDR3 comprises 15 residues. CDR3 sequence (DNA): TGTGCCAGCAGCCCCTCGGACAGGTCTACGAGTCCGCAGTATTTT. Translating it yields CASSPSDRSTSPQYF.

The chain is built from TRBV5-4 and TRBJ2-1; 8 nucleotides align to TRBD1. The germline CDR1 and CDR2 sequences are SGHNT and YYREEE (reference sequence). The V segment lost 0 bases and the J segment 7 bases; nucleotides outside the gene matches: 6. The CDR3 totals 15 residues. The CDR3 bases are TGTGCCAGCAGCTTGGAGACAGGGGAATGGAATGAGCAGTTCTTC. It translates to CASSLETGEWNEQFF.

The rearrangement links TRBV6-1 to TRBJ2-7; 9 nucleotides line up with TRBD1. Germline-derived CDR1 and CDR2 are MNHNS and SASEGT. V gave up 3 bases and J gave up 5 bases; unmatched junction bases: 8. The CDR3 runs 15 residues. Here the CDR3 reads CASSDAGTGPHEQYF. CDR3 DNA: TGTGCCAGCAGTGATGCCGGGACAGGGCCCCACGAGCAGTACTTC.

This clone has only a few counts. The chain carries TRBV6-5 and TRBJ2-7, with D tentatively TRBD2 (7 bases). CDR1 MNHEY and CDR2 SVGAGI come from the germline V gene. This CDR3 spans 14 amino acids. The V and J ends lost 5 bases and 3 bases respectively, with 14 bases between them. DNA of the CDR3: TGTGCCAGCAGTAAGGGGGGGGTTAGCTACGAGCAGTACTTC. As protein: CASSKGGVSYEQYF.

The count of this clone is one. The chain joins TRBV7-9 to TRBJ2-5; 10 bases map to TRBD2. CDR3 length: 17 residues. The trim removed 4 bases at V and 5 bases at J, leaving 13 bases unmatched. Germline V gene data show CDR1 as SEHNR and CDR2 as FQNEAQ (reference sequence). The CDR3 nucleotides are TGTGCCAGCAGCTCCTCAAGGGGGGAGCGGGAGGGGGAGACCCAGTACTTC. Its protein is CASSSSRGEREGETQYF.